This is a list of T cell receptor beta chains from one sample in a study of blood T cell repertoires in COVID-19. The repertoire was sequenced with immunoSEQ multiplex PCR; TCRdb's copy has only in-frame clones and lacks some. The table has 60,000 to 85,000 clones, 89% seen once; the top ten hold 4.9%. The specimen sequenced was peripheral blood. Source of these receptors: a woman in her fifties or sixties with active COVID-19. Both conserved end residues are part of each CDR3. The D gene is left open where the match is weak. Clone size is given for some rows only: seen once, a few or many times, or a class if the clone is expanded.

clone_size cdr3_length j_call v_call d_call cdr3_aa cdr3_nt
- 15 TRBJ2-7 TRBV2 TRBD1 CASSRGTGDVYGQYF TGTGCCAGCAGTAGAGGGACAGGGGATGTGTATGGGCAGTACTTC
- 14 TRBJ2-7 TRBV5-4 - CASSLELALTEQYF TGTGCCAGCAGCTTGGAACTAGCCCTCACCGAGCAGTACTTC
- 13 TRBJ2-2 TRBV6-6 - CASSWPGTGELFF TGTGCCAGCAGTTGGCCTGGCACCGGGGAGCTGTTTTTT
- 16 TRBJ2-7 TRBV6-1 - CASSEAEGGGVYEQYF TGTGCCAGCAGTGAAGCGGAGGGAGGAGGGGTCTACGAGCAGTACTTC
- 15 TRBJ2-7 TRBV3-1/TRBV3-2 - CASSQERVRLSEQYF TGTGCCAGCAGCCAAGAAAGGGTCCGACTATCCGAGCAGTACTTC
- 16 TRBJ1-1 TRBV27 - CASSRRANQASSRAFF TGTGCCAGCAGTCGTCGAGCCAACCAAGCCTCTTCCAGGGCTTTCTTT
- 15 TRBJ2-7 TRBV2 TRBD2 CASSESSGSSYEQYF TGTGCCAGCAGTGAGTCTAGCGGGAGCTCCTACGAGCAGTACTTC
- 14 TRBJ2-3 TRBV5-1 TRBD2 CASSPGLAQDTQYF TGCGCCAGCAGCCCTGGACTAGCCCAAGATACGCAGTATTTT
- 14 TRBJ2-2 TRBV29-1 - CSVHSGANTGELFF TGCAGCGTTCATTCGGGAGCGAACACCGGGGAGCTGTTTTTT
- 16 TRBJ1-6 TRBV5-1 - CASSPDRSSYNSPLHF TGCGCCAGCAGCCCGGACAGAAGCTCCTATAATTCACCCCTCCACTTT
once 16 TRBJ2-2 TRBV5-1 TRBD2 CASHPTSGRSLGELFF TGCGCCAGCCACCCCACTAGCGGGAGGTCTCTCGGGGAGCTGTTTTTT
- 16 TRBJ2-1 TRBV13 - CASSLGLFGSYNEQFF TGTGCCAGCAGCTTAGGGCTTTTCGGCTCCTACAATGAGCAGTTCTTC
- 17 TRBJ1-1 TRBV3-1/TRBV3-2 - CASSQGGGAGMNTEAFF TGTGCCAGCAGCCAAGGTGGGGGGGCAGGGATGAACACTGAAGCTTTCTTT
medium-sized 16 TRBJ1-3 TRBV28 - CASSLTRSGSGNTIYF TGTGCCAGCAGTTTAACCCGATCGGGCTCTGGAAACACCATATATTTT
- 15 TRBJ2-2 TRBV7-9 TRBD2 CASSQTSGRAGELFF TGTGCCAGCAGTCAGACTAGCGGGAGAGCCGGGGAGCTGTTTTTT
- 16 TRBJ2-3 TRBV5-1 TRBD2 CASSSGGAGVTDTQYF TGCGCCAGCAGCTCGGGAGGGGCGGGGGTCACAGATACGCAGTATTTT
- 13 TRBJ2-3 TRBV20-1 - CSASGGNTDTQYF TGCAGTGCTAGTGGAGGGAACACAGATACGCAGTATTTT
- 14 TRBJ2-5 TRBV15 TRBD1 CATSRRDRGETQYF TGTGCCACCAGCAGACGGGACAGGGGAGAGACCCAGTACTTC
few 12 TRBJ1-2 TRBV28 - CASSPGGYGYTF TGTGCCAGCAGCCCGGGGGGCTACGGCTACACCTTC
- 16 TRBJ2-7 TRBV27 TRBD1 CASSSTLDRGRYEQYF TGTGCCAGCAGTTCCACTTTAGACAGGGGACGCTACGAGCAGTACTTC
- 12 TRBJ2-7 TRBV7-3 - CASSLSGYEQYF TGTGCCAGCAGCTTAAGCGGATACGAGCAGTACTTC
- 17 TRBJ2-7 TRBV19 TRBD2 CAILRESLAGGSYEQYF TGTGCCATTCTTCGGGAATCGTTAGCGGGGGGCTCCTACGAGCAGTACTTC
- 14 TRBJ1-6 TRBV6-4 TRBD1 CASSDAGGNSPLHF TGTGCCAGCAGTGACGCAGGGGGAAATTCACCCCTCCACTTT
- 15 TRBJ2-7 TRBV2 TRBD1 CASSEATGEVYEQYF TGTGCCAGCAGTGAAGCGACAGGGGAAGTCTACGAGCAGTACTTC
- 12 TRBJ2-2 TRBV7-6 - CASSLNTGELFF TGTGCCAGCAGCCTGAACACCGGGGAGCTGTTTTTT
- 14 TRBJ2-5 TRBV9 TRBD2 CASSRLAGEETQYF TGTGCCAGCAGCCGACTAGCGGGAGAGGAGACCCAGTACTTC
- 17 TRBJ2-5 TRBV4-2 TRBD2 CASSQDGTSGRAETQYF TGTGCCAGCAGCCAAGACGGGACTAGCGGGAGAGCAGAGACCCAGTACTTC
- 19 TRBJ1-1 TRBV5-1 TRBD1 CASSLGQGRIKSLNTEAFF TGCGCCAGCAGCTTGGGACAGGGGCGAATCAAATCATTGAACACTGAAGCTTTCTTT
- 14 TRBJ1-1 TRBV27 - CASSFAGRNTEAFF TGTGCCAGCAGTTTTGCGGGACGGAACACTGAAGCTTTCTTT
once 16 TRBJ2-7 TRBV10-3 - CATTRQVSSRAYEQYF TGTGCCACTACCCGGCAGGTGTCGTCCAGAGCCTACGAGCAGTACTTC